This T cell receptor (beta chain) originates from a study of T cells in Graves' hyperthyroidism and ophthalmopathy. Study-wide context: Sampling of peripheral blood happened at initial diagnosis, prior to any treatment.

RNA transcripts were the template for amplifying TCR beta CDR3 regions. HTBI primers were employed in a first-round RT-PCR of the TCR CDR3. TCRdb re-called the multiplex PCR reads with MiXCR, one entry per CDR3 protein. Of about 270,000 distinct CDR3 sequences in the sample, about 15% were seen once. Thyroid ultrasound, orbital computed tomography, clinical symptoms, and serum thyroxine and TRAb underpinned diagnoses. The PBMCs studied were ones that came from roughly 9.1 ml fresh peripheral blood. With respect to this clonotype: The missing conserved phenylalanine or tryptophan at the end of this CDR3 makes a read error likely.

CDR3 size: 11 residues. In germline, CDR1 is DFQATT, CDR2 SNEGSKA (reference sequence). With 8 bases removed from V and 3 bases from J, the gap between germline ends came to 11 bases. This clonotype was obtained from a woman in her fifties or sixties with Graves' hyperthyroidism that later progressed to Graves' ophthalmopathy. Specimen: blood. This chain connects TRBV20-1 to TRBJ2-7; D is perhaps TRBD2 (6 bases). The CDR3 spells CSWREHYEQYI. Written as DNA, the CDR3 is TGCAGTTGGAGGGAGCACTACGAGCAGTACATC.